Shown below are 11 T cell receptor beta chains from a single sample sequenced in a study of Tregs in tolerant kidney transplant recipients. Data came from immunoSEQ multiplex PCR; TCRdb stores just in-frame clones and leaves some out. The sample totals 48,000 or so clones. This sample comprised CD4+ T cells from blood, obtained before the transplant. The receptors here all came from a human donor who received a combined kidney and bone marrow transplant.

With respect to this clone: The read comes to an end 3 residues before the CDR3 does, leaving the germline J gene to fill in the end. The gene calls are TRBV5-1 and TRBJ2-3; 9 bases align to TRBD2. Trimming removed 4 bases from V and 1 base from J; junction bases left unmatched: 7. The length of the CDR3 is 16 residues. In germline, CDR1 is SGHRS, CDR2 YFSETQ. The CDR3 is CASSPLAGAGTDTQYF. The sequenced CDR3 bases are TGCGCCAGCAGCCCTTTAGCGGGAGCCGGCACAGATACG.

Concerning this clone itself: With the read ending 3 residues before the CDR3 end, the germline J gene is used to fill in that end. The chain recombines TRBV5-1 with TRBJ1-1; tentatively, D is TRBD1 (6 bases). The germline V gene has CDR1 SGHRS and CDR2 YFSETQ. V lost 0 bases, J lost 3 bases, and 12 bases lay in between. This CDR3 comprises 15 residues. This CDR3 is CASSLGAGADTEAFF. The sequenced part of the CDR3 DNA is TGCGCCAGCAGCTTGGGGGCGGGGGCGGACACTGAA.

To note about this clone: Read coverage stops 3 residues before the CDR3 terminus; the germline J gene supplies the remainder. This chain joins TRBV7-2 and TRBJ2-7; D is possibly TRBD1 (5 bases). V lost 2 bases to trimming and J lost 2 bases, with 10 bases between them. This CDR3 region has 14 residues. Germline assignment: CDR1 SGHTA and CDR2 FQGNSA. CDR3 bases read: TGTGCCAGCAGCTTACGCAGGGAAGCCTACGAG. Translated: CASSLRREAYE. The entire CDR3 protein is CASSLRREAYEQYF.

A note on this clone: The CDR3 goes on 3 residues after the read ends, and that part is filled in from the germline J gene. The chain joins TRBV7-6 to TRBJ2-5, with 9 bases aligning to TRBD1. This CDR3 comprises 15 residues. The germline V gene has CDR1 SGHVS and CDR2 FNYEAQ. The V gene end was trimmed by 7 bases and the J gene end by 5 bases; junction bases not matched to a gene: 11. The CDR3 is CASNSGTGIKETQYF. CDR3 DNA, as far as it was read: TGTGCCAGCAACTCCGGGACAGGGATTAAGGAGACC.

For this clone: The CDR3 end is not reached by the read, which stops 3 residues before it; the germline J gene fills it in. The chain links TRBV11-2 to TRBJ2-7; 7 positions agree with TRBD2. The CDR3 runs to 14 residues. Germline V gene data show CDR1 as SGHAT and CDR2 as FQNNGV. Trimming at V came to 5 bases and at J to 0 bases, leaving 4 bases not matched to a gene. The CDR3 spells CASSPSGNSYEQYF. The covered CDR3 bases are TGTGCCAGCAGCCCTAGCGGAAACTCCTACGAG. The full variable domain, rest sourced from reference TRBV11-2 and TRBJ2-7, is EAGVAQSPRYKIIEKRQSVAFWCNPISGHATLYWYQQILGQGPKLLIQFQNNGVVDDSQLPKDRFSAERLKGVDSTLKIQPAKLEDSAVYLCASSPSGNSYEQYFGPGTRLTVT.

Remarks on this clone: The read ends 3 residues before the CDR3 terminus; that terminus is restored from the germline J gene. The chain recombines TRBV18 with TRBJ1-1; D is uncertain. Germline CDR1 and CDR2: KGHSH and LQKENI. This CDR3 has 16 amino acids. V gave up 1 base and J gave up 3 bases, with 15 bases separating them. The CDR3 here is CASSPLKGIMDTEAFF. The sequenced CDR3 bases are TGTGCCAGCTCACCACTAAAGGGTATTATGGACACTGAA.

For this clone: The read ends 3 residues shy of where the CDR3 ends; the end is completed using the germline J gene. The V and J genes are TRBV20-1 and TRBJ2-7, with 8 bases aligning to TRBD1. V was pared by 4 bases and J by 1 base, with 6 bases of the junction left unmatched. Germline lookup yields CDR1 DFQATT and CDR2 SNEGSKA (reference sequence). The CDR3 runs 14 residues. The CDR3 spells CSAKGTGGSYEQYF. CDR3 DNA (partial): TGCAGTGCTAAAGGGACAGGCGGATCCTACGAG.

To note about this clone: The read ends 3 residues early relative to the CDR3; the germline J gene fills the gap. This chain joins TRBV19 and TRBJ1-6; TRBD1 might be the D (5 bases). The CDR3 length is 15 residues. Looked up from germline, CDR1 is LNHDA and CDR2 is SQIVND (reference sequence). Trimming pared 5 bases from V and 6 bases from J, leaving 14 bases between. The chain's CDR3 is CASSDRTPGNSPLHF. The covered CDR3 bases are TGTGCCAGTAGTGACCGGACACCGGGTAATTCACCC.

In the case of this clone: Read sequence stops 3 residues before the CDR3 end, and the germline J gene provides the missing end. The chain recombines TRBV10-1 with TRBJ2-5; the match to TRBD2 covers 11 bases. The J segment lost 2 bases and the V segment lost 6 bases, leaving 5 bases of the junction unmatched. The CDR3 is 15 residues long. Germline CDR1 and CDR2: WNHNN and SYGVQD (reference sequence). CDR3 DNA, as far as it was read: TGCGCCAGCAGCGAAGGGACTAGCGGACAAGAGACC. It codes for CASSEGTSGQET. The complete CDR3 protein is CASSEGTSGQETQYF.

A remark on this clone: From the germline J gene comes the end of the CDR3, since the read stops 3 residues before it. The chain carries TRBV7-2 and TRBJ2-5; a weak D match, TRBD1 (5 bases). From germline, CDR1 is SGHTA and CDR2 FQGNSA. This CDR3 has 15 amino acids. Trimming took off 1 base at V and 5 bases at J, with 14 bases between the two ends. The chain's CDR3 is CASSLVAAGLETQYF. The covered CDR3 bases are TGTGCCAGCAGCTTAGTTGCGGCAGGGTTGGAGACC.

About this clone itself: From the germline J gene comes the end of the CDR3, since the read stops 3 residues before it. This chain joins TRBV5-4 and TRBJ2-7, with D perhaps assigned TRBD1 or TRBD2 (6 bases each). This CDR3 region has 13 residues. From germline, CDR1 is SGHNT and CDR2 YYREEE (reference sequence). V gave up 4 bases and J gave up 3 bases, with 11 bases separating them. CDR3 protein: CASSPGGGYEQYF. CDR3 DNA (partial): TGTGCCAGCAGCCCCGGAGGGGGCTACGAG.